The following is a TCR beta chain sequence with its context. Its antigen is still unknown. This entry comes from a study of cytomegalovirus exposure and HLA in healthy donors. General study findings and limits: While the bulk of TCR sequences proved rare, some public TCRs turned up in many donors.

Profiling relied on immunoSEQ multiplex PCR, and the TCRdb table lists in-frame clones only, not all of them. The sample includes approximately 200,000 clones, around 80% of them seen just once. This TCR was sampled from a woman under 40 in good health and CMV-seronegative. The sequencing input was PBMCs.

The CDR3 reads CASSRGGGSDTQYF. The CDR3 DNA reads as TGTGCCAGCAGCCGCGGCGGGGGGTCAGATACGCAGTATTTT. This sequence joins TRBV11-2 and TRBJ2-3, with 8 bases identical to TRBD2. The germline CDR1 and CDR2 sequences are SGHAT and FQNNGV. V was pared by 5 bases and J by 4 bases, with 5 bases of the junction left unmatched. CDR3 length equals 14 residues.